A selection of T cell receptor beta chains follows, all from one sample in a study of cytomegalovirus exposure and HLA in healthy donors. Data came from immunoSEQ multiplex PCR; TCRdb stores just in-frame clones and leaves some out. The sample lists 180,000 or so clones, roughly 75% occurring once. Sequenced: PBMCs. The receptors originated from a woman aged 25 to 45 in good health and CMV-seronegative. Both conserved end residues are part of each CDR3. D genes are given only for firm matches. The size of a clone is reported for some rows only, either as once, few or many, or as a class for expanded clones.

D,size,V,J,CDR3,DNA
.,.,TRBV11-2,TRBJ1-1,CASSLPYRRNTEAFF,TGTGCCAGCAGCTTACCCTACAGAAGAAACACTGAAGCTTTCTTT
.,.,TRBV2,TRBJ1-2,CASRDDRTTNYGYTF,TGTGCCAGCAGGGATGACAGAACTACTAACTATGGCTACACCTTC
TRBD1,.,TRBV5-1,TRBJ2-7,CASSMGQGSEQYF,TGCGCCAGCAGCATGGGACAGGGGAGCGAGCAGTACTTC
TRBD1,.,TRBV5-8,TRBJ1-1,CASSLRQGAADTEAFF,TGTGCCAGCAGCCTTCGACAGGGGGCGGCCGACACTGAAGCTTTCTTT
TRBD2,.,TRBV5-1,TRBJ2-3,CASSLGLGTHPQYF,TGCGCCAGCAGTTTGGGACTAGGAACCCATCCGCAGTATTTT
TRBD1,.,TRBV4-1,TRBJ1-4,CASSQGPVLDRVTNEKLFF,TGCGCCAGCAGCCAAGGACCTGTTTTAGACAGGGTAACTAATGAAAAACTGTTTTTT
.,.,TRBV30,TRBJ2-7,CAWRGPGVVYEQYF,TGTGCCTGGAGGGGGCCGGGGGTAGTGTACGAGCAGTACTTC
.,.,TRBV7-2,TRBJ1-2,CASSLGPSLSYGYTF,TGTGCCAGCAGCTTAGGTCCGAGTCTCTCCTATGGCTACACCTTC
.,.,TRBV9,TRBJ2-5,CASSATLEGVTQYF,TGTGCCAGCAGCGCAACACTAGAGGGAGTCACCCAGTACTTC
.,few,TRBV11-2,TRBJ1-1,CASSLEGGGYDTEAFF,TGTGCCAGCAGCTTAGAGGGGGGGGGTTATGACACTGAAGCTTTCTTT
TRBD1,.,TRBV7-2,TRBJ2-7,CASSFGQVSYEQYF,TGTGCCAGCAGCTTCGGACAGGTCTCCTACGAGCAGTACTTC
TRBD1,.,TRBV7-3,TRBJ1-2,CASSLTGDRGSGGYTF,TGTGCCAGCAGCTTAACGGGGGACAGGGGAAGCGGTGGCTACACCTTC
TRBD1,.,TRBV2,TRBJ2-7,CASRKQGADEQYF,TGTGCCAGCAGGAAACAGGGGGCCGACGAGCAGTACTTC
.,.,TRBV7-2,TRBJ1-5,CASRRGNQPQHF,TGTGCCAGCAGGCGAGGGAATCAGCCCCAGCATTTT
.,.,TRBV19,TRBJ1-1,CASSMVGGSEAFF,TGTGCCAGTAGTATGGTGGGAGGGTCTGAAGCTTTCTTT
.,.,TRBV5-4,TRBJ2-2,CASSLELVGTGELFF,TGTGCCAGCAGCTTGGAACTAGTGGGCACCGGGGAGCTGTTTTTT
TRBD1,.,TRBV27,TRBJ2-7,CASSAGTGSYEQYF,TGTGCCAGCAGTGCGGGGACAGGCTCCTACGAGCAGTACTTC
.,.,TRBV10-3,TRBJ1-1,CAIKLGLNTEAFF,TGTGCCATCAAGCTGGGCCTGAACACTGAAGCTTTCTTT
TRBD1,few,TRBV4-1,TRBJ1-5,CASSPGTGRTSNQPQHF,TGCGCCAGCAGCCCGGGGACAGGCCGTACGAGCAATCAGCCCCAGCATTTT
.,.,TRBV2,TRBJ1-6,CASSEPGRRGNSPLHF,TGTGCCAGCAGTGAACCGGGGCGGAGGGGAAATTCACCCCTCCACTTT
TRBD1,.,TRBV10-3,TRBJ2-5,CAISGGQQETQYF,TGTGCCATCAGTGGGGGACAGCAAGAGACCCAGTACTTC
.,.,TRBV27,TRBJ1-1,CASSSGTEAFF,TGTGCCAGCAGCTCAGGCACTGAAGCTTTCTTT
TRBD2,.,TRBV5-1,TRBJ2-1,CASSADRGGGVNEQFF,TGCGCCAGCAGCGCAGACCGGGGGGGCGGGGTCAATGAGCAGTTCTTC
.,.,TRBV29-1,TRBJ1-2,CSVERPRGLANYGYTF,TGCAGCGTTGAACGACCTCGGGGATTGGCTAACTATGGCTACACCTTC
TRBD1,once,TRBV11-2,TRBJ1-1,CASSSWTGEGTEAFF,TGTGCCAGCAGCTCTTGGACAGGGGAGGGCACTGAAGCTTTCTTT